The 8 T cell receptor beta chains below were found in one sample sequenced in a study of cytomegalovirus exposure and HLA in healthy donors. 60 Vbeta and 13 Jbeta primers were used in PCR. Sequencing used immunoSEQ multiplex PCR; TCRdb keeps in-frame clones, though not all of them. This table has around 72,000 clones, 60% to 75% appearing once. The sample comprised PBMCs. These receptors originate from a man aged 40-50 years in good health and CMV-seropositive.

The chain is built from TRBV10-3 and TRBJ1-1; D remains unclear. The germline V gene encodes CDR1 ENHRY and CDR2 SYGVKD. V lost 8 bases, J lost 5 bases, and 12 bases lay in between. This CDR3 spans 12 amino acids. CDR3 coding DNA: TGTGCCATCCGAGCAGGCGAGACTGAAGCTTTCTTT. Translating it yields CAIRAGETEAFF.

As for this clone: Relative to the germline gene, one junction end is altered; a read error may explain this. J is TRBJ1-4 and V is TRBV7-7; TRBD1 agrees at 9 bases. This CDR3 is built from 13 residues. From germline, CDR1 is SSHAT and CDR2 FNYEAQ (reference sequence). The CDR3 sequence is CASSPDRGEKLFF. In DNA form, the CDR3 reads TGTGCTAGCAGCCCGGACAGGGGCGAAAAACTGTTTTTT.

This sequence joins TRBV11-2 and TRBJ2-3; D is ambiguous. The ends were cut back, 2 bases at V and 4 bases at J, with 7 bases in the middle. This CDR3 is built from 13 residues. Looked up from germline, CDR1 is SGHAT and CDR2 is FQNNGV. DNA of the CDR3: TGTGCCAGCAGCTTAAGAGCCCCAGATACGCAGTATTTT. This encodes CASSLRAPDTQYF.

The chain uses TRBV7-8 and TRBJ2-7; D might be TRBD1 (6 bases). There are 12 residues in the CDR3. The germline gives CDR1 SGHVS, CDR2 FQNEAQ. The V and J ends lost 4 bases and 4 bases respectively, with 8 bases between them. CDR3 in amino acids: CASSSQGYEQYF. DNA of the CDR3: TGTGCCAGCAGCTCACAGGGTTACGAGCAGTACTTC.

The gene calls are TRBV11-2 and TRBJ2-1; 13 nucleotides match TRBD2. CDR1 is SGHAT and CDR2 is FQNNGV in the germline V gene. The length of the CDR3 is 14 residues. V was pared by 4 bases and J by 13 bases, with 7 bases of the junction left unmatched. The CDR3 is CASSYIGTSGIQFF. CDR3 DNA: TGTGCCAGCAGCTACATTGGGACTAGCGGGATACAGTTCTTC.

The chain combines TRBV27 with TRBJ1-4; 7 nucleotides line up with TRBD1. Losses at the gene ends were 3 bases for V and 6 bases for J; bases not matched to a gene: 10. The CDR3 covers 16 residues. The V gene's germline CDR1 is MNHEY and CDR2 SMNVEV (reference sequence). The CDR3 loop is CASSFAGTAGDEKLFF. CDR3 nucleotide sequence: TGTGCCAGCAGTTTTGCAGGGACAGCGGGGGATGAAAAACTGTTTTTT.

As DNA, the CDR3 is TGTGCCAGCAGTGAACAGGGGCAAGATACGCAGTATTTT. This codes for CASSEQGQDTQYF. The chain couples TRBV6-1 to TRBJ2-3; possible D gene TRBD1, 6 bases. Trimming pared 2 bases from V and 5 bases from J, leaving 8 bases between. In germline, CDR1 is MNHNS, CDR2 SASEGT. The CDR3 contains 13 residues.

This clone appeared once. The V and J genes are TRBV30 and TRBJ1-6; tentatively, D is TRBD1 (6 bases). The germline V gene has CDR1 GTSNPN and CDR2 SVGIG (reference sequence). This CDR3 comprises 16 residues. V was shortened by 4 bases and J by 4 bases, with 17 bases between the two germline ends. This CDR3 reads CAWNQGSSRYNSPLHF. For the CDR3, the DNA is TGTGCCTGGAATCAGGGGAGCTCACGATATAATTCACCCCTCCACTTT.